The clone carrying this TCR beta chain was detected many times. Its antigen is not identified. Germline loops: CDR1 SGHRS, CDR2 YFSETQ. Deletions cut 3 bases from V and 2 bases from J, with 5 bases between. This CDR3 spans 12 amino acids. These data belong to a study of T cells after posttransplantation cyclophosphamide. Notes on the study in general: Recipient CMV seropositivity and CMV reactivation strongly tracked TRB clonality. Donor CD8+ memory clones often dominated recipient blood repertoires at later times.

The protocol was immunoSEQ multiplex PCR, while the TCRdb copy is restricted to in-frame clones and leaves out a portion. Altogether tens of thousands of clones were found in the sample, and no singletons occur. The receptor's source is a woman in her forties or fifties in good health and a related stem cell transplant donor. V is TRBV5-1 and J is TRBJ1-2; unclear D gene. The sample taken for sequencing was PBMCs. CDR3 nucleotide sequence: TGCGCCAGCAGCTCAGAAAACTATGGCTACACCTTC. Protein sequence: CASSSENYGYTF.